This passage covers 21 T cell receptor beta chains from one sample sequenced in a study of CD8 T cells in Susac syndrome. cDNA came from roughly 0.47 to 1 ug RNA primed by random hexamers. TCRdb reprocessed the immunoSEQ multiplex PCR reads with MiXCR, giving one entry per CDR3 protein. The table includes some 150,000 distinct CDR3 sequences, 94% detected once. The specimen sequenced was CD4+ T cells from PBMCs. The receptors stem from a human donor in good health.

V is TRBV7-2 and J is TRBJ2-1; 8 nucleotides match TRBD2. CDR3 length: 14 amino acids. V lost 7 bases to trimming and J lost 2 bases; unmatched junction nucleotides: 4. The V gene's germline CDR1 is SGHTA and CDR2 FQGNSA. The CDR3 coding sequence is TGTGCCAGCAAACTAGCGGTAGCCTACAATGAGCAGTTCTTC. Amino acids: CASKLAVAYNEQFF.

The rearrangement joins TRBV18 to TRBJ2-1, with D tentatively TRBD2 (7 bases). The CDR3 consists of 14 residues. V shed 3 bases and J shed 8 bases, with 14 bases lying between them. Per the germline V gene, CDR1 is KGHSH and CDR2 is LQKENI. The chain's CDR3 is CASSPPTGGDEQFF. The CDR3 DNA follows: TGTGCCAGCTCACCCCCGACGGGGGGCGATGAGCAGTTCTTC.

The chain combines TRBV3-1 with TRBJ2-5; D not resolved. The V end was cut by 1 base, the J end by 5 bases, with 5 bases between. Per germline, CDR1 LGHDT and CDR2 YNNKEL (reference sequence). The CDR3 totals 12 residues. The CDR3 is CASSQVLETQYF. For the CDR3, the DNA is TGTGCCAGCAGCCAAGTTCTGGAGACCCAGTACTTC.

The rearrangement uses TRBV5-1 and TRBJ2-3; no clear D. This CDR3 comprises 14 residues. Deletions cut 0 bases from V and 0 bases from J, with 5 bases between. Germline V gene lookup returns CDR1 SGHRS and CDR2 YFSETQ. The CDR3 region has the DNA TGCGCCAGCAGCTTGGGGGATAGCACAGATACGCAGTATTTT. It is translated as CASSLGDSTDTQYF.

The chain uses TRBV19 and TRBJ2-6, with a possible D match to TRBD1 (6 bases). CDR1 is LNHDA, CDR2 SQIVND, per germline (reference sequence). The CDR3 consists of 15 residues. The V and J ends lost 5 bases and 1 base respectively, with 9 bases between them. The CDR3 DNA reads TGTGCCAGTAGTCCCGGACAGTCTGGGGCCAACGTCCTGACTTTC. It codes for CASSPGQSGANVLTF.

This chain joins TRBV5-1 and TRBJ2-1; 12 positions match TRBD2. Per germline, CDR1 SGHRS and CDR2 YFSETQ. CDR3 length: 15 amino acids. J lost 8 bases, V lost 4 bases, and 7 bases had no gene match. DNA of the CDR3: TGCGCCAGCAGCCTGACTAGCGGGAGAGTGGATGAGCAGTTCTTC. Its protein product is CASSLTSGRVDEQFF.

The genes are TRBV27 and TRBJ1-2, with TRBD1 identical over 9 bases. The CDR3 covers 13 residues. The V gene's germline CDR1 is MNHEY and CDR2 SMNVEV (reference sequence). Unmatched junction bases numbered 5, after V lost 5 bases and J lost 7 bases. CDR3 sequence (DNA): TGTGCCAGCAGTCCTCAGGACAGGGGTGGCTACACCTTC. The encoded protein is CASSPQDRGGYTF.

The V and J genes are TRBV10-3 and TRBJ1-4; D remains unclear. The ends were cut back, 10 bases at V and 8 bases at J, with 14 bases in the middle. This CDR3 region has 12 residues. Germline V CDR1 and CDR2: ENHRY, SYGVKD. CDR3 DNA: TGTGCCACAGCGACCGCTGGGGAAAAACTGTTTTTT. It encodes CATATAGEKLFF.

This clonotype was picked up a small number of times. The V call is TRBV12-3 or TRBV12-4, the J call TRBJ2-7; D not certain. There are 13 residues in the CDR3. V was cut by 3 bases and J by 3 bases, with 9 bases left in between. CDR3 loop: CASSLPNSYEQYF. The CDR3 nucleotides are TGTGCCAGCAGTTTGCCCAACAGCTACGAGCAGTACTTC.

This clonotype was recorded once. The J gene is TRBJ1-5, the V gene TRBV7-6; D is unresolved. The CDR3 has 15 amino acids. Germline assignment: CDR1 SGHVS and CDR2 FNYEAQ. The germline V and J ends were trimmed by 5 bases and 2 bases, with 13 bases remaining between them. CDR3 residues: CASSRRVLRNQPQHF. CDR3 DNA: TGTGCCAGCAGCAGGAGGGTTCTGCGCAATCAGCCCCAGCATTTT.

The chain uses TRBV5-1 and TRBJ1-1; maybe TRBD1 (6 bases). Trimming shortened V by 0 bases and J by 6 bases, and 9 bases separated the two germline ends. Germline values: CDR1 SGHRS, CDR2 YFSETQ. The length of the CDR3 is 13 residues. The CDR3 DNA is TGCGCCAGCAGCTTGGAGAGGGGGGCTGAAGCTTTCTTT. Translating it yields CASSLERGAEAFF.

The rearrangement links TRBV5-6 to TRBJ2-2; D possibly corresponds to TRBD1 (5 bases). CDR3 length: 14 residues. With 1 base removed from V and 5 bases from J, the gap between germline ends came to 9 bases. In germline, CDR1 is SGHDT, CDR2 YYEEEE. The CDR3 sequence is CASSLRQKTGELFF. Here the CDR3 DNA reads TGTGCCAGCAGCTTGAGACAGAAGACCGGGGAGCTGTTTTTT.

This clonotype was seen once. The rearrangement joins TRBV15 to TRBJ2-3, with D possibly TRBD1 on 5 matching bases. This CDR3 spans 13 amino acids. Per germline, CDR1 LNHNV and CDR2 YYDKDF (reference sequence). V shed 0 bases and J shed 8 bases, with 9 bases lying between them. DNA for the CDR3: TGTGCCACCAGCAGAGATCTAGACAGTACGCAGTATTTT. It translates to CATSRDLDSTQYF. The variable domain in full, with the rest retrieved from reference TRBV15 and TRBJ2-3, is DAMVIQNPRYQVTQFGKPVTLSCSQTLNHNVMYWYQQKSSQAPKLLFHYYDKDFNNEADTPDNFQSRRPNTSFCFLDIRSPGLGDTAMYLCATSRDLDSTQYFGPGTRLTVL.

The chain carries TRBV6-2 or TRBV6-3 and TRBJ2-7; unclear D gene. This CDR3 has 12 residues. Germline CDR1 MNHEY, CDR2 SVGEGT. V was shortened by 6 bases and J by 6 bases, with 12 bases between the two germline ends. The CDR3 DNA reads TGTGCCAGCAGCACTTACCCGGGCGAGCAGTACTTC. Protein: CASSTYPGEQYF.

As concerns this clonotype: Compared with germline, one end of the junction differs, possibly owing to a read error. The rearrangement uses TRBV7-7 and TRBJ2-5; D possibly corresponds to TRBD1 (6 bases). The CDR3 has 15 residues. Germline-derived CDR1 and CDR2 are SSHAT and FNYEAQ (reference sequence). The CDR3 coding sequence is TGTGCTAGCAGCCAATGGGCGGACAGCGGAGAGACCCAGTACTTC. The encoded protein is CASSQWADSGETQYF.

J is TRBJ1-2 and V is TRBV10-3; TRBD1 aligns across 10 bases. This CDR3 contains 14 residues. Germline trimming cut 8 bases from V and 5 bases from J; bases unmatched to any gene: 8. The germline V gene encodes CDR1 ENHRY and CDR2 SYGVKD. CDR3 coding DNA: TGTGCCATCGGACGGGACAGGGGAATGTATGGCTACACCTTC. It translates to CAIGRDRGMYGYTF.

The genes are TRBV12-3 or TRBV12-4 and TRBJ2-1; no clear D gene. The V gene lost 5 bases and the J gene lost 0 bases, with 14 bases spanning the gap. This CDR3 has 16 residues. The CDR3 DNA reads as TGTGCCAGCAGTCCCCTATGGCGGAGCTCCTACAATGAGCAGTTCTTC. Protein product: CASSPLWRSSYNEQFF.

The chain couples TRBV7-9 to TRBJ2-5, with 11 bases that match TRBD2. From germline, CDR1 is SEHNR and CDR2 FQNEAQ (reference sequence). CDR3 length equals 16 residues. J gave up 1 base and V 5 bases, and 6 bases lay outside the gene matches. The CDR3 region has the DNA TGTGCCAGCAGCGCCCGACTAGCGGGGCCCCAAGAGACCCAGTACTTC. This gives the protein CASSARLAGPQETQYF. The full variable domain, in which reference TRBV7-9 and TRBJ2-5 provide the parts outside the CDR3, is DTGVSQNPRHKITKRGQNVTFRCDPISEHNRLYWYRQTLGQGPEFLTYFQNEAQLEKSRLLSDRFSAERPKGSFSTLEIQRTEQGDSAMYLCASSARLAGPQETQYFGPGTRLLVL.

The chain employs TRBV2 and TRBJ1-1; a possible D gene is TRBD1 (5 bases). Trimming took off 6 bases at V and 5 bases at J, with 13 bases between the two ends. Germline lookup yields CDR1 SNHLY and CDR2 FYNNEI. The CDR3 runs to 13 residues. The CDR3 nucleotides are TGTGCCAGCAGGGGGGTGGAGGGAACTGAAGCTTTCTTT. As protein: CASRGVEGTEAFF.

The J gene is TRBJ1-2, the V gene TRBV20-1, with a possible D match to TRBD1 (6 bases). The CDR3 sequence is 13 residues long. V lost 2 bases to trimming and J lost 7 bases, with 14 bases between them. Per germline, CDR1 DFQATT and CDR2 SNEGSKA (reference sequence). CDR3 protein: CSARSQGSGGYTF. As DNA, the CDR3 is TGCAGTGCTAGATCACAGGGTTCAGGTGGCTACACCTTC.

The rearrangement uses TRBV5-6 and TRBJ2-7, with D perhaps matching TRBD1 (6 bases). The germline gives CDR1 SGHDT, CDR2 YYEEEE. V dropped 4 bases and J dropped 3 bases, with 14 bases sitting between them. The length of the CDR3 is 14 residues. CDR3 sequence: CASSPPGVGYEQYF. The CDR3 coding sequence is TGTGCCAGCAGCCCCCCAGGGGTCGGCTACGAGCAGTACTTC.